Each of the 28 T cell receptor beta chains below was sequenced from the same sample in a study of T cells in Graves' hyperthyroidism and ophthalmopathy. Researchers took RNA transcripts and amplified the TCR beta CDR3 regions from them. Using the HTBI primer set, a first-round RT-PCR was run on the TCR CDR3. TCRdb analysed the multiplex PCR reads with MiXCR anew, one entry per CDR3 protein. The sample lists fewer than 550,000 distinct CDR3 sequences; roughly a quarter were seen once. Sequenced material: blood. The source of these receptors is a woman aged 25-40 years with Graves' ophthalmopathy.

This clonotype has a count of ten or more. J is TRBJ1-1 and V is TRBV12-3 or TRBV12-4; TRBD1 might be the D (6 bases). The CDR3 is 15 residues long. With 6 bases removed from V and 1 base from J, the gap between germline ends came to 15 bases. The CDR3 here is CASRTSGTPNTEAFF. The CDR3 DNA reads TGTGCCAGCAGGACCTCCGGGACACCGAACACTGAAGCTTTCTTT.

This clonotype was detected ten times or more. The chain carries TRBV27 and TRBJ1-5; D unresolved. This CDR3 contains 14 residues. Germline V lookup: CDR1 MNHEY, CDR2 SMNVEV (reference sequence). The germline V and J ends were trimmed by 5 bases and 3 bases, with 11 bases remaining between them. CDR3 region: CASSNREFNQPQHF. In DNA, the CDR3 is TGTGCCAGCAGTAACCGGGAGTTCAATCAGCCCCAGCATTTT.

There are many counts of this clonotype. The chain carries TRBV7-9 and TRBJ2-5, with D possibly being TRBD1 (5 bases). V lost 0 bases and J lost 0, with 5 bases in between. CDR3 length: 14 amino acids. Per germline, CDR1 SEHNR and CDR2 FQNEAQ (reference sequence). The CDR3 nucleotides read TGTGCCAGCAGCTTAGCCAGGGACCAAGAGACCCAGTACTTC. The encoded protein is CASSLARDQETQYF.

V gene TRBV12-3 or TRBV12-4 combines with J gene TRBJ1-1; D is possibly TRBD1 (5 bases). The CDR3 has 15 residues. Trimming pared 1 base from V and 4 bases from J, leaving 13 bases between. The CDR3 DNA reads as TGTGCCAGCAGTTTAGGTGGCAGGGAGGTCACTGAAGCTTTCTTT. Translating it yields CASSLGGREVTEAFF.

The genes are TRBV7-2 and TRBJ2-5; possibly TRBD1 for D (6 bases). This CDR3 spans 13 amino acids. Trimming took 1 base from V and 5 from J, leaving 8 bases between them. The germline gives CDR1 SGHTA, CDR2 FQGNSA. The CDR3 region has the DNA TGTGCCAGCAGCTTAGGGACAGTGGAGACCCAGTACTTC. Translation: CASSLGTVETQYF.

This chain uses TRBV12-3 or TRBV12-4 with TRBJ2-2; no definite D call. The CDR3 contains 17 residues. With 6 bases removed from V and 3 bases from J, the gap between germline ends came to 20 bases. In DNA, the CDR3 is TGTGCCAGCAGATTCTACTGGCGAGAAAATTACACCGGGGAGCTGTTTTTT. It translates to CASRFYWRENYTGELFF.

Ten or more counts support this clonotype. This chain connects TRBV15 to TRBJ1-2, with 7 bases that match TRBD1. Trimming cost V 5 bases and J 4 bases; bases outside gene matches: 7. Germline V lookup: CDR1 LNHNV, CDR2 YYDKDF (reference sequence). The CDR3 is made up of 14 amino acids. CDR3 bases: TGTGCCACCAGCGGTGGACAGGTGACCTATGGCTACACCTTC. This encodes CATSGGQVTYGYTF. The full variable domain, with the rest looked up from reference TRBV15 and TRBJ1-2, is DAMVIQNPRYQVTQFGKPVTLSCSQTLNHNVMYWYQQKSSQAPKLLFHYYDKDFNNEADTPDNFQSRRPNTSFCFLDIRSPGLGDTAMYLCATSGGQVTYGYTFGSGTRLTVV.

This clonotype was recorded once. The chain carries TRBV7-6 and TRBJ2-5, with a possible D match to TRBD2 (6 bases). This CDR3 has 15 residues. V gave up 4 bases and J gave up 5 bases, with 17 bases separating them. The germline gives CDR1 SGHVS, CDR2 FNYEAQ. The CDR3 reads CASSSRGGVMETQYF. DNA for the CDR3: TGTGCCAGCAGCTCGCGAGGCGGGGTGATGGAGACCCAGTACTTC. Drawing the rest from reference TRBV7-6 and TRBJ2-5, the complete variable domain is GAGVSQSPRYKVTKRGQDVALRCDPISGHVSLYWYRQALGQGPEFLTYFNYEAQQDKSGLPNDRFSAERPEGSISTLTIQRTEQRDSAMYRCASSSRGGVMETQYFGPGTRLLVL.

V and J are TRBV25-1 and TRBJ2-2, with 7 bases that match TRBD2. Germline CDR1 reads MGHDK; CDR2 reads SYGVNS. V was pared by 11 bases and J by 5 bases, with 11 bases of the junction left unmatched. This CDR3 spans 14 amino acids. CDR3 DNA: TGTGCCTCCCGGGAGGTCGACAAAACCGGGGAGCTGTTTTTT. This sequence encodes CASREVDKTGELFF.

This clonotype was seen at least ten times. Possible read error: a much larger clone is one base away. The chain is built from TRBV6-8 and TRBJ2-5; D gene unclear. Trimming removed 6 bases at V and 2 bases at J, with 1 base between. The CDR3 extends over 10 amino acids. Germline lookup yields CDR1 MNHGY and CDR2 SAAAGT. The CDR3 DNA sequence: TGTGCCAGCAGGCAAGAGACCCAGTACTTC. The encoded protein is CASRQETQYF.

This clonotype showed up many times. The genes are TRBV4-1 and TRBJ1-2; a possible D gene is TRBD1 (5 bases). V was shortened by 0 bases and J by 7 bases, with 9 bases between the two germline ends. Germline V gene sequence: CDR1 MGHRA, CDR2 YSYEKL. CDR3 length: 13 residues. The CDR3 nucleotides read TGCGCCAGCAGCCAAGATTGGGGCAGTGGCTACACCTTC. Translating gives CASSQDWGSGYTF.

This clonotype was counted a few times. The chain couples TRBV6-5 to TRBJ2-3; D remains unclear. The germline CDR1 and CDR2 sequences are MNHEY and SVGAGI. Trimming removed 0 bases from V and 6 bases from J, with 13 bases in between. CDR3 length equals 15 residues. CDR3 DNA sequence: TGTGCCAGCAGTTACTCGAGGACGCCAAGGGATACGCAGTATTTT. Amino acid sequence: CASSYSRTPRDTQYF.

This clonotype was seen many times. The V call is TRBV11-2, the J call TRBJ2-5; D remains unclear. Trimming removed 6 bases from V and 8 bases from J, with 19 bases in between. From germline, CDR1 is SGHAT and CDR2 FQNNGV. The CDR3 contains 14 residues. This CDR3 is CASSPLRISGTQYF. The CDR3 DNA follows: TGTGCCAGCAGTCCATTGCGTATTTCTGGAACCCAGTACTTC.

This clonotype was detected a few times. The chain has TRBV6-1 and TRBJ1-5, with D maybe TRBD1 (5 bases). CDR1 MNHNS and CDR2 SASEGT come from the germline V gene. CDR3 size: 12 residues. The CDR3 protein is CVKGPGNQPQHF. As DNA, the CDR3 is TGTGTCAAGGGACCCGGCAATCAGCCCCAGCATTTT.

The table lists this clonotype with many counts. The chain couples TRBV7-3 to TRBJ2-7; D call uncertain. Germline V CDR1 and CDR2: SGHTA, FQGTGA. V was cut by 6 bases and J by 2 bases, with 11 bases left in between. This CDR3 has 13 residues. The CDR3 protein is CASSNTGAYEQYF. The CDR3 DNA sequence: TGTGCCAGCAGTAATACCGGCGCCTACGAGCAGTACTTC.

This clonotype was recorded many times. CDR3 protein: CATSYEGNTEAFF. The CDR3 bases are TGTGCCACCTCTTACGAGGGTAACACTGAAGCTTTCTTT. The chain recombines TRBV6-5 with TRBJ1-1; D unresolved. The CDR3 extends over 13 amino acids. Trimming removed 10 bases at V and 2 bases at J, with 14 bases between. CDR1 is MNHEY and CDR2 is SVGAGI in the germline V gene.

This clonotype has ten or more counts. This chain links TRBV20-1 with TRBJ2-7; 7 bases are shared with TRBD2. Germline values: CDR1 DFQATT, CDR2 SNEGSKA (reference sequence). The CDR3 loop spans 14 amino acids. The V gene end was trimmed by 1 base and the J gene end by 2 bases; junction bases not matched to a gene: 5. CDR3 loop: CSARVRAGTYEQYF. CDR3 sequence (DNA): TGCAGTGCTAGAGTAAGAGCGGGGACCTACGAGCAGTACTTC.

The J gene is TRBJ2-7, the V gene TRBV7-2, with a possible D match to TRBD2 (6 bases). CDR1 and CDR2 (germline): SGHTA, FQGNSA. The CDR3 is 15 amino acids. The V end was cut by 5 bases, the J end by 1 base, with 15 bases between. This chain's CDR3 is CASSPRGLSSYEQYF. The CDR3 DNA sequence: TGTGCCAGCAGCCCGAGGGGACTTTCTTCCTACGAGCAGTACTTC.

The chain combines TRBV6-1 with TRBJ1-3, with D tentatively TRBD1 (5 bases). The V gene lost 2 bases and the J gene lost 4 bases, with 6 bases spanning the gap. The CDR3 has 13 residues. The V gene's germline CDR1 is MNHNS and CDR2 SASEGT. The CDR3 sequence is CASSERGGNTIYF. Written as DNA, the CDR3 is TGTGCCAGCAGTGAAAGGGGCGGAAACACCATATATTTT.

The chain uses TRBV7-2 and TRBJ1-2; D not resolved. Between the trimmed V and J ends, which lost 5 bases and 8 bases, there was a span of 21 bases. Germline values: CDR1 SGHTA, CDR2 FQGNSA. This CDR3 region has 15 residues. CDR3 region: CASSPTHAGSVGYTF. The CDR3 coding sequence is TGTGCCAGCAGCCCCACGCACGCGGGGTCGGTCGGCTACACCTTC. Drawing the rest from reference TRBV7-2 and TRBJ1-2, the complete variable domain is GAGVSQSPSNKVTEKGKDVELRCDPISGHTALYWYRQSLGQGLEFLIYFQGNSAPDKSGLPSDRFSAERTGGSVSTLTIQRTQQEDSAVYLCASSPTHAGSVGYTFGSGTRLTVV.

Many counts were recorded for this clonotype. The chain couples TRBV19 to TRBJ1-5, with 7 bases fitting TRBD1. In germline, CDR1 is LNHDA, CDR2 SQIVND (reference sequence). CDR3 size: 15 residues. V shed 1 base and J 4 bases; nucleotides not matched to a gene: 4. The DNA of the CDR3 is TGTGCCAGTAGTATAGCCGACAGGGCTAATCAGCCCCAGCATTTT. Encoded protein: CASSIADRANQPQHF.

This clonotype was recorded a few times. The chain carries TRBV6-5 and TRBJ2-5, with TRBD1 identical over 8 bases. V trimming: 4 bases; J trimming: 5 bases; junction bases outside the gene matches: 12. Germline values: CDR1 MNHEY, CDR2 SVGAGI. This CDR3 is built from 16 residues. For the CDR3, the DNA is TGTGCCAGCAGTTTAACGTCAGGGGGCGGATGGGAGACCCAGTACTTC. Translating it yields CASSLTSGGGWETQYF.

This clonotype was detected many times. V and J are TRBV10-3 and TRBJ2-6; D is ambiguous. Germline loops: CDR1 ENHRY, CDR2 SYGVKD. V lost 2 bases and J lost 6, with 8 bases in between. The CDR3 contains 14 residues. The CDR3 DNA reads TGTGCCATCAGTGAGGGGCCCCAGGCCAACGTCCTGACTTTC. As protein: CAISEGPQANVLTF.

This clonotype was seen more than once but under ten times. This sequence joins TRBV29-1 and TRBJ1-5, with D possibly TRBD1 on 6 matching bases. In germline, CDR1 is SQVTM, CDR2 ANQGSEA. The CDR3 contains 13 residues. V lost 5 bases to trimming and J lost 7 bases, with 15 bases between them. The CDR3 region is CSVQEQGGQPQHF. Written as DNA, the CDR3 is TGCAGCGTTCAGGAACAGGGAGGGCAGCCCCAGCATTTT.

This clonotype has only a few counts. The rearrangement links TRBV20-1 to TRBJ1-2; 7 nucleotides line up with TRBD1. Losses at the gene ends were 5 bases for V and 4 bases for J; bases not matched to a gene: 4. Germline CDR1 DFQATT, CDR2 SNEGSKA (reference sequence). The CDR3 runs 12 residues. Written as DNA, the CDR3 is TGCAGTGCTGCGACAGGGACCTATGGCTACACCTTC. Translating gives CSAATGTYGYTF.

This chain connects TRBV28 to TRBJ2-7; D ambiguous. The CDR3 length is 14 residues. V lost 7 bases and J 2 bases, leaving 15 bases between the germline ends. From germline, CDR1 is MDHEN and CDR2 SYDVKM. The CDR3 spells CASTSAHSTYEQYF. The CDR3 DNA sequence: TGTGCCAGCACCTCCGCTCATTCAACCTACGAGCAGTACTTC.

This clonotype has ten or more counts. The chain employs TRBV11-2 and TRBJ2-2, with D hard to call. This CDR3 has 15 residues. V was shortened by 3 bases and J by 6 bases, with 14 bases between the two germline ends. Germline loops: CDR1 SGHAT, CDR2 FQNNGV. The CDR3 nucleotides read TGTGCCAGCAGCTTTGGAAGCAAGTTGGCCGGGGAGCTGTTTTTT. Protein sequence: CASSFGSKLAGELFF. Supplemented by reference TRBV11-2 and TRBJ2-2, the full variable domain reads EAGVAQSPRYKIIEKRQSVAFWCNPISGHATLYWYQQILGQGPKLLIQFQNNGVVDDSQLPKDRFSAERLKGVDSTLKIQPAKLEDSAVYLCASSFGSKLAGELFFGEGSRLTVL.

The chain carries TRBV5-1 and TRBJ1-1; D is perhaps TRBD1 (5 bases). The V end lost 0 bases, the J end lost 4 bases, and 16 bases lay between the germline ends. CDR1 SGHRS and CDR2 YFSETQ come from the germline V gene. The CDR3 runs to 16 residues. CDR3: CASSLGTWGSSTEAFF. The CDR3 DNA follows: TGCGCCAGCAGCTTGGGGACATGGGGTTCGAGCACTGAAGCTTTCTTT.